This T cell receptor (beta chain) was sequenced during a study of T-cell reconstitution after alpha-beta-depleted transplantation in children. This clonotype came up many times. Its specificity is not known. The ends were cut back, 2 bases at V and 1 base at J, with 9 bases in the middle. Germline CDR1 is SGHVS and CDR2 is FQNEAQ. The CDR3 consists of 15 residues. Unique molecular identifiers were used in preparing the TCRbeta library. TCRdb ran MiXCR on the PCR reads and lists one entry per CDR3 protein. The repertoire holds around 500,000 distinct CDR3 sequences, with 20% to 25% as singletons. General study findings and limits: T-cell counts and diversity at one year following transplant were attributed mainly to newly produced T cells. At around two months after transplant, the alpha-beta T cells were reportedly derived from several hundred expanded clones that came from non-depleted graft cells.

The receptor was isolated from a boy under two years old who had a stem cell transplant for acute myeloid leukemia, so the T cells may come from the graft donor. Sequenced here: PBMCs, mostly from graft donor cells, sampled 360 days after TCRalphabeta/CD19-depleted stem cell transplant. The chain joins TRBV7-8 to TRBJ2-1; D may be TRBD1 (5 bases). CDR3 region: CASSLPGSSYNEQFF. The DNA of the CDR3 is TGTGCCAGCAGCTTACCAGGGTCTTCCTACAATGAGCAGTTCTTC.